The rows below give T cell receptor beta chains drawn from one sample of a study of T cell changes during pregnancy in multiple sclerosis. Sequencing used immunoSEQ multiplex PCR; TCRdb keeps in-frame clones, though not all of them. The table shows fewer than 150,000 clones, with around 95% occurring only once. This material consisted of peripheral blood, taken after pregnancy. The source of these receptors is a female donor with multiple sclerosis, enrolled in a pregnancy study. The CDR3 runs from the conserved cysteine through the conserved F or W. The order of the fields is clone size, V gene, J gene, CDR3 protein. Size is omitted from some rows. Given values are once, few, many or a class for expanded clones.

abundance: once; v_gene: TRBV28; j_gene: TRBJ2-1; CDR3aa: CASNSLGGWNEQFF
abundance: once; v_gene: TRBV28; j_gene: TRBJ2-1; CDR3aa: CASSSPLGRVTYNEQFF
abundance: NA; v_gene: TRBV7-9; j_gene: TRBJ2-2; CDR3aa: CASRGASGKSGELFF
abundance: NA; v_gene: TRBV7-9; j_gene: TRBJ1-1; CDR3aa: CASRVQGEAFF
abundance: NA; v_gene: TRBV7-9; j_gene: TRBJ2-7; CDR3aa: CASSPRTEIYEQYF
abundance: NA; v_gene: TRBV5-4; j_gene: TRBJ2-2; CDR3aa: CASSLGSGGSTGELFF
abundance: NA; v_gene: TRBV14; j_gene: TRBJ2-6; CDR3aa: CASSQVAGLAGPGANVLTF
abundance: NA; v_gene: TRBV5-4; j_gene: TRBJ2-1; CDR3aa: CASSLVRQGEQFF
abundance: NA; v_gene: TRBV12-2; j_gene: TRBJ2-7; CDR3aa: CASHSGHEQYF
abundance: NA; v_gene: TRBV7-9; j_gene: TRBJ1-1; CDR3aa: CASSLGRTFF
abundance: once; v_gene: TRBV29-1; j_gene: TRBJ2-6; CDR3aa: CSVGGTGANVLTF
abundance: NA; v_gene: TRBV27; j_gene: TRBJ2-3; CDR3aa: CASSSYQAPDTQYF
abundance: NA; v_gene: TRBV18; j_gene: TRBJ2-5; CDR3aa: CASSPKARETQYF
abundance: NA; v_gene: TRBV28; j_gene: TRBJ2-5; CDR3aa: CASSGERHQAETQYF
abundance: NA; v_gene: TRBV5-6; j_gene: TRBJ2-7; CDR3aa: CASSLAGFEQYF
abundance: NA; v_gene: TRBV28; j_gene: TRBJ1-3; CDR3aa: CASKGNTIYF
abundance: once; v_gene: TRBV28; j_gene: TRBJ2-7; CDR3aa: CAIIDKRTSYEQYF
abundance: NA; v_gene: TRBV9; j_gene: TRBJ2-6; CDR3aa: CASSALQGIGSGANVLTF
abundance: NA; v_gene: TRBV28; j_gene: TRBJ1-2; CDR3aa: CASSRSEGLGGNYGYTF
abundance: NA; v_gene: TRBV28; j_gene: TRBJ2-1; CDR3aa: CASSFNSWAGAPSYNEQFF
abundance: NA; v_gene: TRBV5-4; j_gene: TRBJ1-1; CDR3aa: CASSPKLRQGGTLAEAFF
abundance: NA; v_gene: TRBV7-6; j_gene: TRBJ2-5; CDR3aa: CASSRGGAQYF
abundance: NA; v_gene: TRBV28; j_gene: TRBJ2-7; CDR3aa: CASSSVEGTYEQYF
abundance: NA; v_gene: TRBV7-9; j_gene: TRBJ2-1; CDR3aa: CASSLGQGTIRYNEQFF
abundance: NA; v_gene: TRBV5-1; j_gene: TRBJ2-7; CDR3aa: CASSLASRGYEQYF
abundance: NA; v_gene: TRBV5-6; j_gene: TRBJ2-6; CDR3aa: CASSLRVAGIAGANVLTF
abundance: NA; v_gene: TRBV29-1; j_gene: TRBJ2-5; CDR3aa: CSVEVGRQGVGETQYF
abundance: NA; v_gene: TRBV28; j_gene: TRBJ2-7; CDR3aa: CASSLIGAGSYEQYF
abundance: NA; v_gene: TRBV9; j_gene: TRBJ2-3; CDR3aa: CASSATSGSADTQYF
abundance: NA; v_gene: TRBV10-3; j_gene: TRBJ2-1; CDR3aa: CAITSLTGGPDEQFF
abundance: NA; v_gene: TRBV5-4; j_gene: TRBJ2-5; CDR3aa: CASSLAGGQARETQYF
abundance: NA; v_gene: TRBV19; j_gene: TRBJ2-7; CDR3aa: CASSIARGAATYEQYF
abundance: NA; v_gene: TRBV27; j_gene: TRBJ2-1; CDR3aa: CASSPRTSGRSNEQFF
abundance: once; v_gene: TRBV5-1; j_gene: TRBJ2-3; CDR3aa: CASSSGLLAGGRTDTQYF
abundance: NA; v_gene: TRBV7-2; j_gene: TRBJ2-2; CDR3aa: CASSRRRQRETGELFF
abundance: NA; v_gene: TRBV5-1; j_gene: TRBJ2-7; CDR3aa: CASSLEPASGRANPSYEQYF
abundance: NA; v_gene: TRBV4-2; j_gene: TRBJ2-5; CDR3aa: CASSQEYWGTPGTQYF
abundance: NA; v_gene: TRBV7-8; j_gene: TRBJ1-1; CDR3aa: CASSPDRFGRTFF
abundance: NA; v_gene: TRBV18; j_gene: TRBJ2-7; CDR3aa: CASSQDTSYEQYF
abundance: NA; v_gene: TRBV9; j_gene: TRBJ2-3; CDR3aa: CASSVEVRGKGFDTQYF
abundance: NA; v_gene: TRBV15; j_gene: TRBJ2-7; CDR3aa: CATSGQTYEQYF
abundance: NA; v_gene: TRBV19; j_gene: TRBJ2-1; CDR3aa: CASSPGQGFYNEQFF
abundance: NA; v_gene: TRBV4-3; j_gene: TRBJ2-3; CDR3aa: CASSQVIGLSTSTDTQYF
abundance: once; v_gene: TRBV10-3; j_gene: TRBJ2-7; CDR3aa: CAISELDGVSEQYF
abundance: NA; v_gene: TRBV5-1; j_gene: TRBJ2-1; CDR3aa: CASSLGGSGPYNEQFF
abundance: NA; v_gene: TRBV14; j_gene: TRBJ1-1; CDR3aa: CASSQDRWGGWDTEAFF
abundance: NA; v_gene: TRBV6-5; j_gene: TRBJ2-2; CDR3aa: CASRPPVGATGELFF
abundance: NA; v_gene: TRBV6-5; j_gene: TRBJ1-2; CDR3aa: CASRHGQGYGYTF
abundance: NA; v_gene: TRBV27; j_gene: TRBJ2-7; CDR3aa: CASSGGASGSYEQYF
abundance: NA; v_gene: TRBV29-1; j_gene: TRBJ2-1; CDR3aa: CSVEMALAGGYNEQFF
abundance: NA; v_gene: TRBV10-3; j_gene: TRBJ2-6; CDR3aa: CAISRDRVLSGANVLTF